This T cell receptor beta chain was recovered during a study of shared clonotypes between healthy human individuals. The CDR3 length is 14 residues. The junction had 12 bases not matched to a gene; V was cut back by 6 bases and J by 8 bases. Germline V gene data show CDR1 as MDHEN and CDR2 as SYDVKM. Sequenced by immunoSEQ multiplex PCR; TCRdb stores in-frame clones only, minus some. Of approximately 2.1 million clones listed, 90% to 95% are singletons. Worth noting for this clone: Its target is not known.

Study-wide results and caveats: Investigators collected only blood, and repertoires in tissues likely differ.

This TCR was sampled from a man younger than 35 in good health. Some clones in this sample may be carry-over from other donors' samples. The chain employs TRBV28 and TRBJ1-2, with TRBD1 matching over 7 bases. The sample consisted of naive CD4+ T cells from PBMCs. Specified subset: CD45RA+ positively selected. This chain's CDR3 is CASRLGQVRGGYTF. The DNA of the CDR3 is TGTGCCAGCAGGCTTGGACAGGTCAGGGGAGGCTACACCTTC.